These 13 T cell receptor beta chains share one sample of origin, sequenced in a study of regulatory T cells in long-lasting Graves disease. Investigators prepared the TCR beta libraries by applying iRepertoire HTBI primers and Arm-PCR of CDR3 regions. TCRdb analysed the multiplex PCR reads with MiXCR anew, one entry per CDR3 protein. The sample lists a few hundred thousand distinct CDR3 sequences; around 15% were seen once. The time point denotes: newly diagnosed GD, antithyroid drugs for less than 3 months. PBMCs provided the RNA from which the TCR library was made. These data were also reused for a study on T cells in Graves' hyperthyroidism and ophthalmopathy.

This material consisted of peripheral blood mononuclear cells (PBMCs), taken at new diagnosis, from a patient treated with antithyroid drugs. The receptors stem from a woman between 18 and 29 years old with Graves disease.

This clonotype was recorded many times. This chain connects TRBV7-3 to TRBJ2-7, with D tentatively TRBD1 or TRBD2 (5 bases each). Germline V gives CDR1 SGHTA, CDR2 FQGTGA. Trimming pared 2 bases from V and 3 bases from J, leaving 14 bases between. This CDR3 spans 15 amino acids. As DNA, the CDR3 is TGTGCCAGCAGCTTAGGTGGGACCCAGAACTACGAGCAGTACTTC. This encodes CASSLGGTQNYEQYF.

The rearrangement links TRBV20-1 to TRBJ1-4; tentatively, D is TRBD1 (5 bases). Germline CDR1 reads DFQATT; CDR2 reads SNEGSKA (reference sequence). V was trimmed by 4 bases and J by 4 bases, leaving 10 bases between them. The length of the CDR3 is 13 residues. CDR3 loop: CSATGPNNEKLFF. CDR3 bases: TGCAGTGCTACAGGGCCCAATAATGAAAAACTGTTTTTT.

CDR3 in amino acids: CASSLGQGSFYEQYF. CDR3 bases: TGTGCCAGCAGCTTGGGACAGGGGTCATTTTACGAGCAGTACTTC. The chain couples TRBV5-4 to TRBJ2-7, with TRBD1 identical over 8 bases. The germline gives CDR1 SGHNT, CDR2 YYREEE (reference sequence). Trimming removed 0 bases from V and 4 bases from J; junction bases left unmatched: 6. This CDR3 has 15 amino acids.

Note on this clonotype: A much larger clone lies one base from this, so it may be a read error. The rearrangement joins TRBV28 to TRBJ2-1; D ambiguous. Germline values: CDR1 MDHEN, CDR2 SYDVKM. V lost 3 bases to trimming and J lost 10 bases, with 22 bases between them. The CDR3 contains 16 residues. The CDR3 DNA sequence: TGTGCCAGCAGTTTCCCCCGACGGCAGTACTCCTACGAGCAGTTCTTC. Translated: CASSFPRRQYSYEQFF.

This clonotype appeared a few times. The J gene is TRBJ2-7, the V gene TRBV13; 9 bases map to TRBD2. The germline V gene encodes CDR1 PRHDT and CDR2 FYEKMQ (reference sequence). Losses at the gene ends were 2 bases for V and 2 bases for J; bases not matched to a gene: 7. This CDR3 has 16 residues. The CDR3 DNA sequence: TGTGCCAGCAGCTTACTAGCGGGAAATTCTCCCTACGAGCAGTACTTC. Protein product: CASSLLAGNSPYEQYF.

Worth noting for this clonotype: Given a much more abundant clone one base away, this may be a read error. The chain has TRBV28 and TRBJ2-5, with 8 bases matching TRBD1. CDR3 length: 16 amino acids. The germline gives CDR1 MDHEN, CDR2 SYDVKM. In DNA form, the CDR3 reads TGTGCCAGCAGTTTGGTGACAGGGGATTACCAAGAGACCCAGCACTTC. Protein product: CASSLVTGDYQETQHF.

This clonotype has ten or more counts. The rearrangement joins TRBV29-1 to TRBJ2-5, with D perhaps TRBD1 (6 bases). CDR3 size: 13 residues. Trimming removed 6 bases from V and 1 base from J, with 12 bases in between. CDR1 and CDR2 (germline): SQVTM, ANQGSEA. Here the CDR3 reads CSVQQGSQETQYF. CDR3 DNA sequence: TGCAGCGTCCAACAGGGTAGCCAAGAGACCCAGTACTTC.

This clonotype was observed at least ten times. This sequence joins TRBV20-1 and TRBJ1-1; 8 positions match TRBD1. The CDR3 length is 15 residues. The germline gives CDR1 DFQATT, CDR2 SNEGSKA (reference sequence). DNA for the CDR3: TGCAGGGTTGGACAGGGCAGAGGGATAGGGACTGAAGCTTTCTTT. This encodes CRVGQGRGIGTEAFF.

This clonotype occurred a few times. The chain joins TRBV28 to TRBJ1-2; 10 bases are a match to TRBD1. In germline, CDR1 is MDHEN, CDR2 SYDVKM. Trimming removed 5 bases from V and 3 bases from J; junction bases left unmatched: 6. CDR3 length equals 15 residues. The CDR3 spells CASSPRTGGYYGYTF. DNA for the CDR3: TGTGCCAGCAGTCCACGGACAGGGGGATACTATGGCTACACCTTC.

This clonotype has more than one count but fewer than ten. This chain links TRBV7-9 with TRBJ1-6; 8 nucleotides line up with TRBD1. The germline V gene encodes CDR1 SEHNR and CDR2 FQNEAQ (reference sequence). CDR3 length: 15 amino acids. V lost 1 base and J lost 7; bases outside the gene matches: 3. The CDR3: CASSLEGDRNSPLHF. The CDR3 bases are TGTGCCAGCAGCTTAGAAGGGGACAGGAATTCACCCCTCCACTTT.

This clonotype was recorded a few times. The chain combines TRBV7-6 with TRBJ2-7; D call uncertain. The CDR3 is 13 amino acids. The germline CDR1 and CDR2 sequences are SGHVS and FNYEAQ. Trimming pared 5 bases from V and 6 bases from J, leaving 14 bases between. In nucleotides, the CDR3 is TGTGCCAGCAGCCCACGAATAGGCGGCGAGCAGTACTTC. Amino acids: CASSPRIGGEQYF.

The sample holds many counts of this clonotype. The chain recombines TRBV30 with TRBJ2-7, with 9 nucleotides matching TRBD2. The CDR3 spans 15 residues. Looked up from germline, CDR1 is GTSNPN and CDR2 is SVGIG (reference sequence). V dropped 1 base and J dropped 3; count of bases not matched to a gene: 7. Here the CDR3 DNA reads TGTGCCTGGAGTGGGGCTAGCGGGAATGTCTACGAGCAGTACTTC. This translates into CAWSGASGNVYEQYF.

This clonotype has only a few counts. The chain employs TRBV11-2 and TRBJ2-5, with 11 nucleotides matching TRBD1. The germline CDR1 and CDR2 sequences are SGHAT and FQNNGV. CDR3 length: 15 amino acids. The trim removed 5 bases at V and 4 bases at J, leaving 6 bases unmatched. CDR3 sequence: CASSQGQGARETQYF. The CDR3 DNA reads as TGTGCCAGCAGCCAAGGACAGGGGGCCCGAGAGACCCAGTACTTC. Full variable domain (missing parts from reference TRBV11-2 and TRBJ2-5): EAGVAQSPRYKIIEKRQSVAFWCNPISGHATLYWYQQILGQGPKLLIQFQNNGVVDDSQLPKDRFSAERLKGVDSTLKIQPAKLEDSAVYLCASSQGQGARETQYFGPGTRLLVL.